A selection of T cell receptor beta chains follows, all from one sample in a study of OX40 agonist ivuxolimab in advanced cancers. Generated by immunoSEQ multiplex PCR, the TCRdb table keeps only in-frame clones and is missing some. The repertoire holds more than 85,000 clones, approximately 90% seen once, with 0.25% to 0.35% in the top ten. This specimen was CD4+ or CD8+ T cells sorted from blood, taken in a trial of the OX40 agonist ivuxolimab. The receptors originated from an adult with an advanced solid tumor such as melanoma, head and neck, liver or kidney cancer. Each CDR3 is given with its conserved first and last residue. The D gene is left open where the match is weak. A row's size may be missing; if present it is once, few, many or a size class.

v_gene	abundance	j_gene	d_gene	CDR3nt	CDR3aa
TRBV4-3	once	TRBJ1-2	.	TGCGCCAGCAGCCAGGAAATTACAGGGTTTGCCTATGGCTACACCTTC	CASSQEITGFAYGYTF
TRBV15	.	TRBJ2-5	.	TGTGCCACCAGCAGAGGCGGGACGGAGACCCAGTACTTC	CATSRGGTETQYF
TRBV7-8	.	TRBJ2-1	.	TGTGCCAGCAGCCCAGGTATGGGGCAGAACAATGAGCAGTTCTTC	CASSPGMGQNNEQFF
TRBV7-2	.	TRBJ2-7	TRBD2	TGTGCCAGCAGCTTAGTCGGGATAGCGGGAAGCGAGCAGTACTTC	CASSLVGIAGSEQYF
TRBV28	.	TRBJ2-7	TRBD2	TGTGCCAGCACAACCGGCGGGGGGGGCACCTCCTACGAGCAGTACTTC	CASTTGGGGTSYEQYF
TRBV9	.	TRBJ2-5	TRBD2	TGTGCCAGCAGCCGAGGACTAGCGGAACAAGAGACCCAGTACTTC	CASSRGLAEQETQYF
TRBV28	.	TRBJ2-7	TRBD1	TGTGCCAGCCGGGACAGGGACTACGAGCAGTACTTC	CASRDRDYEQYF
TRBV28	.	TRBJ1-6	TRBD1	TGTGCCAGCGGGTCGATCACAGGGGTGCAGTCACCCCTCCACTTT	CASGSITGVQSPLHF
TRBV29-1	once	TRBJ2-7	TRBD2	TGCAGCGCAGGACTAGCGGGAGTAAGCTACGAGCAGTACTTC	CSAGLAGVSYEQYF
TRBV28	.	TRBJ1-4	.	TGTGCCAGCACGCGGGGGGGGTTGAGTGAAAAACTGTTTTTT	CASTRGGLSEKLFF
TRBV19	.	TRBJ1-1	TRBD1	TGTGCCAGCTGGGGACAGGGGTGGACTGAAGCTTTCTTT	CASWGQGWTEAFF
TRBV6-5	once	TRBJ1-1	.	TGTGCCAGCAGGTTTTCGGGTCAGAACACTGAAGCTTTCTTT	CASRFSGQNTEAFF
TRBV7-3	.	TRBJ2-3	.	TGTGCCAGCAGGTTATCCCAGGTGCGGCGCCAACCGAGGGATACGCAGTATTTT	CASRLSQVRRQPRDTQYF
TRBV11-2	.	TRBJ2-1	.	TGTGCCAGCAGCTTAGACCCCGGGACTTTTGGTGAGCAGTTCTTC	CASSLDPGTFGEQFF
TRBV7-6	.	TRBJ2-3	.	TGTGCCAGCAGCTTAGAGGGCTATTCAGATACGCAGTATTTT	CASSLEGYSDTQYF
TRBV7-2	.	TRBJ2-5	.	TGTGCCAGCAGCTTGACAGGACCCAAAGAGACCCAGTACTTC	CASSLTGPKETQYF
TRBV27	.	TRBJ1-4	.	TGTGCCAGCAGCCCGACTCCTGCAACTAATGAAAAACTGTTTTTT	CASSPTPATNEKLFF
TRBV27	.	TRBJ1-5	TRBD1	TGTGCCAGCAGTTTGTGGGGGACAGGGGGCTTTGGGGGCAATCAGCCCCAGCATTTT	CASSLWGTGGFGGNQPQHF
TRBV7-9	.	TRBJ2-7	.	TGTGCCAGCAGCCCGACTCCCGGGGGCGGGTACGAGCAGTACTTC	CASSPTPGGGYEQYF
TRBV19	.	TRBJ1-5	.	TGTGCCAGTAGTATAATAGGGCCGTCTAGCAATCAGCCCCAGCATTTT	CASSIIGPSSNQPQHF
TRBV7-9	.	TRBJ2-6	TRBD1	TGTGCCAGCAGCCGGGGACAGGGAATCTCTGGGGCCAACGTCCTGACTTTC	CASSRGQGISGANVLTF
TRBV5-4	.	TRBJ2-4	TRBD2	TGTGCCAGCAGCTTGGGGGCGCGTGGGGGAGGGTTAGCCAAAAACATTCAGTACTTC	CASSLGARGGGLAKNIQYF
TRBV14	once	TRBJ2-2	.	TGTGCCAGCAGCCCTCGGACGGCGAACACCGGGGAGCTGTTTTTT	CASSPRTANTGELFF
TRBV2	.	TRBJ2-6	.	TGTGCCAGCACCAAAGGCAGCTCTGGGGCCAACGTCCTGACTTTC	CASTKGSSGANVLTF
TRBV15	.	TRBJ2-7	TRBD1	TGTGCCACCAGCAACACGGGACAGTCCTACGAGCAGTACTTC	CATSNTGQSYEQYF
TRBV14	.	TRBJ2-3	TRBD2	TGTGCCAGCAGCCACGCGGGAGGTCAAGATACGCAGTATTTT	CASSHAGGQDTQYF
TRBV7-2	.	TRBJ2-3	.	TGTGCCAGCAGCCCCCAGGGGAGGGCAGATACGCAGTATTTT	CASSPQGRADTQYF
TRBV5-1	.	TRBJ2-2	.	TGCGCCAGCAGCTTATCAGGGTCAGTAGCCGGGGAGCTGTTTTTT	CASSLSGSVAGELFF
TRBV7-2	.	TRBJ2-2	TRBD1	TGTGCCAGCAGCTCGGACAGGGCTTGGACCGGGGAGCTGTTTTTT	CASSSDRAWTGELFF
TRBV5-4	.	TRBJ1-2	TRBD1	TGTGCCAGCTCAATAGGACAGGGGGCGTACGGCTATGGCTACACCTTC	CASSIGQGAYGYGYTF
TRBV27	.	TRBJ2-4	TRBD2	TGTGCCAGCGGGCCACTAGCGGGAGCGAGTTTTAACATTCAGTACTTC	CASGPLAGASFNIQYF
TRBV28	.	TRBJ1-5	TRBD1	TGTGCCAGCAGTTGGCGACAGGGGAGCAATCAGCCCCAGCATTTT	CASSWRQGSNQPQHF
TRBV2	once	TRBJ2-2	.	TGTGCCAGCAGTAAAACAGGGTCCCTAGTAGTCACCGGGGAGCTGTTTTTT	CASSKTGSLVVTGELFF
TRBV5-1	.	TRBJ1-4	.	TGCGCCAGCAGCTTCCAGAGCGCAACTAATGAAAAACTGTTTTTT	CASSFQSATNEKLFF
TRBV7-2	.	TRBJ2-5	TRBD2	TGTGCCAGCAGCTTTGCTAGCGGGAGGGCAGAGACCCAGTACTTC	CASSFASGRAETQYF
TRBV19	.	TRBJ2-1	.	TGTGCCAGTAGTATTTTGAACAATGAGCAGTTCTTC	CASSILNNEQFF
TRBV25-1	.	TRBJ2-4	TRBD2	TGTGCCAGCCGAGGGACTAGCGGGAGTGGGTCCAAAAACATTCAGTACTTC	CASRGTSGSGSKNIQYF
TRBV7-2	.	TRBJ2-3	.	TGTGCCAGCAGCTTTAGTAGCCCCGATACGCAGTATTTT	CASSFSSPDTQYF
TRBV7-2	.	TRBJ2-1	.	TGTGCCAGCAGCTTAGCGTTGGTCTACAATGAGCAGTTCTTC	CASSLALVYNEQFF
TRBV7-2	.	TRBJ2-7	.	TGTGCCAGCAGCCGAACGTCCTCCTGGGGTTGGAACTACGAGCAGTACTTC	CASSRTSSWGWNYEQYF
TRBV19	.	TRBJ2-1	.	TGTGCCAGTAGTAGGCAGTCCAATGAGCAGTTCTTC	CASSRQSNEQFF
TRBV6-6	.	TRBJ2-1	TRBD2	TGTGCCAGCAGCTCCGGACTAGCCCCTGAGCAGTTCTTC	CASSSGLAPEQFF
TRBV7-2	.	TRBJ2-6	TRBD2	TGTGCCAGCAGCTTAGAGGCGGGGACTAGCAGGCCTGGGGCCAACGTCCTGACTTTC	CASSLEAGTSRPGANVLTF
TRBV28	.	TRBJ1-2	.	TGTGCCAGCAGCTCATCCGGGACGGGTTATGGCTACACCTTC	CASSSSGTGYGYTF
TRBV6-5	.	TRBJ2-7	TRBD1	TGTGCCAGCAGACCGGGACAGGGGGCTTACGAGCAGTACTTC	CASRPGQGAYEQYF
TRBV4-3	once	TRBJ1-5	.	TGCGCCAGCAGCCAAGACAGTAACTGGGGTAGCAATCAGCCCCAGCATTTT	CASSQDSNWGSNQPQHF
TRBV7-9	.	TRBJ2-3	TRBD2	TGTGCCAGCAGCGGAACGACTAGCGGGAGGGCCGTAGATACGCAGTATTTT	CASSGTTSGRAVDTQYF
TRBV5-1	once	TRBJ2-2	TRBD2	TGCGCCAGCAGAGCCGGGACTAGCGCGAACACCGGGGAGCTGTTTTTT	CASRAGTSANTGELFF
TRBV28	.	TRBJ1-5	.	TGTGCCAGCAGTTTTGGGGCCGGCAATCAGCCCCAGCATTTT	CASSFGAGNQPQHF
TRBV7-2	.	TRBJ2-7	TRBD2	TGTGCCAGCAGCCGCCGCGCGGCCGGGACTAGCGGGAGGGCCTACGAGCAGTACTTC	CASSRRAAGTSGRAYEQYF
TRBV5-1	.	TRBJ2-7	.	TGCGCCAGCAGCTTGGGGCCCCGTTCGCGGAGCTCCTACGAGCAGTACTTC	CASSLGPRSRSSYEQYF
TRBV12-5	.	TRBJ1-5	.	TGTGCTAGTGGTTGGGGGGACACGGGCAATCAGCCCCAGCATTTT	CASGWGDTGNQPQHF
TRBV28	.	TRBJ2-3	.	TGTGCCAGCAGTTTATGGTCAGGTAGAACCACAGATACGCAGTATTTT	CASSLWSGRTTDTQYF